This TCR beta chain appears in the sequencing data of a study of T-cell memory formation after mild COVID-19. This clonotype was seen at least ten times. Its antigen is not identified. Whole-study results and caveats: Mainly in CM and EM were contracting CD4+ clones; CD8+ were in EMRA.

TCR alpha and TCR beta cDNA libraries carrying sample barcodes and UMIs were produced by 5'RACE using constant-segment primers. One entry per CDR3 protein results from TCRdb running MiXCR on the 5' RACE reads. The table includes some 350,000 distinct CDR3 sequences, roughly 13% detected once. CDR3 length equals 22 residues. Looked up from germline, CDR1 is SGHRS and CDR2 is YFSETQ. V was trimmed by 0 bases and J by 0 bases, leaving 27 bases between them. J is TRBJ2-2 and V is TRBV5-1; the D call may be TRBD1 or TRBD2 (6 bases each). Sequencing used PBMCs or a T cell subset sorted from them (not recorded which). The TCR originated in a man aged 18 to 29 who had mild COVID-19 (a few samples of this study predate the infection). Cell type and time point are not known. The CDR3 here is CASSLVRGSPFRGTTNTGELFF. In DNA, the CDR3 is TGCGCCAGCAGCTTGGTGAGGGGGTCGCCTTTTCGGGGGACAACGAACACCGGGGAGCTGTTTTTT.